This T cell receptor beta chain was identified in a study of shared clonotypes between healthy human individuals. Study-wide context: Per-donor plates numbered three CD4 naive, three CD4 memory, two CD8 naive and one CD8 memory.

For this clone: Its antigen remains unknown.

Replicate PCRs for sorted subsets used approximately 190 ng DNA; this equaled 33,000 or so T cell genomes. Method: immunoSEQ multiplex PCR; TCRdb's copy keeps in-frame clones and lacks some. This sample has over 1.4 million clones, with roughly 96% found just once. Study results and limitations: Enrolling few donors narrowed the genetic and exposure-history diversity that was represented.

Sequenced material: naive CD4+ T cells sorted from blood. Sample subset: CD45RA+ positively selected. This TCR was sampled from a man between 25 and 39 years old in good health.

CDR3: CASSYRRVHEQFF. For the CDR3, the DNA is TGTGCCAGCAGTTACCGCAGGGTTCATGAGCAGTTCTTC. The chain couples TRBV27 to TRBJ2-1; D might be TRBD1 (5 bases). Trimming shortened V by 4 bases and J by 8 bases, and 12 bases separated the two germline ends. This CDR3 spans 13 amino acids. Germline V gene data show CDR1 as MNHEY and CDR2 as SMNVEV (reference sequence).